The next 12 T cell receptor beta chains were all read from a single sample in a study of metastatic and nonmetastatic thyroid tumors. TCRdb reassembled clones from the PCR reads with MiXCR. Counted here are approximately 40,000 clones, less than 35% occurring once; the ten biggest clones make up nearly 10%. Prior to thyroid surgery, none of the patients had received any treatment. The sample comprised blood. The receptors derive from a male donor with papillary thyroid cancer or a benign thyroid nodule (not recorded which). Some clones in this sample may be carry-over from other donors' samples.

This clone was recorded many times. The V and J genes are TRBV5-1 and TRBJ1-1; D call uncertain. V dropped 1 base and J dropped 7 bases, with 8 bases sitting between them. Germline CDR1 is SGHRS and CDR2 is YFSETQ. The CDR3 has 12 residues. The CDR3 sequence is CASSLFPGEAFF. In nucleotides, the CDR3 is TGCGCCAGCAGCTTGTTTCCAGGTGAAGCTTTCTTT.

This clone was detected many times. The chain combines TRBV7-2 with TRBJ2-3, with D possibly matching TRBD1 (5 bases). The ends were cut back, 1 base at V and 6 bases at J, with 14 bases in the middle. CDR1 SGHTA and CDR2 FQGNSA come from the germline V gene. The CDR3 consists of 15 residues. The CDR3 DNA is TGTGCCAGCAGCTTAGGCGGACACCCAATGGATACGCAGTATTTT. It specifies CASSLGGHPMDTQYF.

The rearrangement links TRBV11-1 to TRBJ1-1; D may be TRBD1 (5 bases). Germline V CDR1 and CDR2: SGHAT, FQDESV (reference sequence). The V end was cut by 3 bases, the J end by 1 base, with 9 bases between. The CDR3 contains 14 residues. CDR3 amino acids: CASSLGRGNTEAFF. Written as DNA, the CDR3 is TGTGCCAGCAGCTTGGGGAGGGGGAACACTGAAGCTTTCTTT.

This clone was picked up many times. The chain carries TRBV19 and TRBJ2-7, with D possibly being TRBD1 (6 bases). CDR3 length equals 12 residues. Germline CDR1 is LNHDA and CDR2 is SQIVND (reference sequence). The V and J ends lost 4 bases and 5 bases respectively, with 9 bases between them. Here the CDR3 reads CASSRTGNEQYF. The CDR3 bases are TGTGCCAGTAGTAGAACAGGGAACGAGCAGTACTTC.

This clone was found a few times. The missing conserved phenylalanine or tryptophan at the end of this CDR3 makes a read error likely. This chain connects TRBV24-1 to TRBJ2-7; 8 bases match TRBD2. J lost 4 bases, V lost 2 bases, and 6 bases had no gene match. This CDR3 contains 15 residues. Germline CDR1 reads KGHDR; CDR2 reads SFDVKD. The CDR3 reads CATSDSGTSRYEQYI. The CDR3 DNA reads TGTGCCACCAGTGATTCGGGGACTAGTAGGTACGAGCAGTACATC.

Regarding this clone: Here the CDR3 omits its conserved ending phenylalanine or tryptophan, so a read error is the likely source. The chain recombines TRBV28 with TRBJ2-1; D is undetermined. This CDR3 is 15 amino acids long. Trimming took off 3 bases at V and 8 bases at J, with 17 bases between the two ends. Germline V gene lookup returns CDR1 MDHEN and CDR2 SYDVKM. The CDR3 DNA reads TGTGCCAGCAGTTTGTCAGGTCTGGGAAACGATGAGCAGTTCTTA. It codes for CASSLSGLGNDEQFL.

The rearrangement uses TRBV28 and TRBJ2-3, with 8 nucleotides matching TRBD2. With 1 base clipped from V and 0 bases from J, the junction kept 9 bases outside the gene matches. CDR1 is MDHEN, CDR2 SYDVKM, per germline. This CDR3 region has 18 residues. The CDR3 spells CASSLSPGLGSSTDTQYF. In nucleotides, the CDR3 is TGTGCCAGCAGTTTATCCCCGGGACTAGGTTCTAGCACAGATACGCAGTATTTT.

A few counts support this clone. This chain joins TRBV6-1 and TRBJ1-5; D not certain. CDR3 size: 13 residues. In germline, CDR1 is MNHNS, CDR2 SASEGT. The V and J ends lost 7 bases and 3 bases respectively, with 10 bases between them. The chain's CDR3 is CASNYRFNQPQHF. In nucleotides, the CDR3 is TGTGCCAGCAACTACAGATTCAATCAGCCCCAGCATTTT.

V gene TRBV7-9 combines with J gene TRBJ2-1, with a weak D call TRBD2 (5 bases). The V end was cut by 0 bases, the J end by 5 bases, with 5 bases between. Germline CDR1 and CDR2: SEHNR and FQNEAQ (reference sequence). CDR3 length: 13 residues. This CDR3 is CASSLARDNEQFF. In DNA, the CDR3 is TGTGCCAGCAGCTTAGCGCGGGACAATGAGCAGTTCTTC.

This clone has at least ten counts. The CDR3 here is CTADGGSTEAFF. CDR3 nucleotides: TGCACCGCGGACGGGGGTAGCACTGAAGCTTTCTTT. This chain joins TRBV29-1 and TRBJ1-1; a weak D match, TRBD1 (5 bases). The CDR3 spans 12 residues. The germline V gene has CDR1 SQVTM and CDR2 ANQGSEA.

This clone was found a few times. A read error may be the cause here, since a much bigger clone is one base away. The chain combines TRBV10-3 with TRBJ1-2, with TRBD1 matching over 12 bases. Germline V gives CDR1 ENHRY, CDR2 SYGVKD. The CDR3 is 15 residues long. The CDR3 here is CAIITGQGAGYGYAF. The CDR3 coding sequence is TGTGCCATCATCACGGGACAGGGGGCCGGCTATGGCTACGCCTTC.

The chain joins TRBV11-2 to TRBJ2-1; TRBD2 matches 10 bases. The CDR3 is 15 residues long. The germline V gene encodes CDR1 SGHAT and CDR2 FQNNGV. V trimming: 4 bases; J trimming: 11 bases; junction bases outside the gene matches: 11. DNA for the CDR3: TGTGCCAGCAGCTGGAGAGGGACTAGCGTCGGTAAGCAGTTCTTC. Its translation is CASSWRGTSVGKQFF.